The 9 T cell receptor beta chains reported below all come from one sample, sequenced in a study of blood T cells in healthy people across ages. Alongside a J-beta primer mix, a sample-barcoded 5' primer served in a second PCR lasting about 7 to 12 cycles. TCRdb passed the 5' RACE reads through MiXCR, listing each CDR3 protein once. Counted here are fewer than 2,000,000 distinct CDR3 sequences, approximately 39% occurring once; the ten biggest clones make up around 23%. The sequenced sample was blood. These receptors came from a human donor in good health.

The chain joins TRBV5-1 to TRBJ2-3, with TRBD2 identical over 11 bases. V trimming: 0 bases; J trimming: 0 bases; junction bases outside the gene matches: 6. Germline-derived CDR1 and CDR2 are SGHRS and YFSETQ. The CDR3 contains 18 residues. The CDR3 DNA reads as TGCGCCAGCAGCTTGGGAACTGTAGCGGGGGGGAGCACAGATACGCAGTATTTT. It codes for CASSLGTVAGGSTDTQYF.

This clonotype was found a few times. This chain connects TRBV6-5 to TRBJ1-5; TRBD1 matches at 9 bases. Germline V gives CDR1 MNHEY, CDR2 SVGAGI. After removal of 6 bases from V and 2 bases from J, the junction contained 5 bases not matched to a gene. The CDR3 extends over 15 amino acids. The CDR3 is CASRPTGGRNQPQHF. The CDR3 nucleotides read TGTGCCAGCAGGCCCACAGGGGGCCGCAATCAGCCCCAGCATTTT.

The CDR3 DNA sequence: TGCAGTGCTAGAGTCGGGAGCGGGGGGCGGATCGAGACCCAGTACTTC. As protein: CSARVGSGGRIETQYF. The rearrangement joins TRBV20-1 to TRBJ2-5, with 9 bases fitting TRBD2. This CDR3 has 16 amino acids. J was trimmed by 5 bases and V by 1 base; bases with no gene match: 11. Germline CDR1 is DFQATT and CDR2 is SNEGSKA (reference sequence).

This clonotype was seen more than once but under ten times. This rearrangement joins TRBV20-1 to TRBJ2-7; D perhaps matches TRBD1 (5 bases). CDR1 is DFQATT and CDR2 is SNEGSKA in the germline V gene (reference sequence). The CDR3 loop spans 12 amino acids. V was clipped by 8 bases and J by 2 bases, with 13 bases between them. This chain's CDR3 is CSTSDSTYEQYF. CDR3 DNA sequence: TGCAGTACTTCTGACAGTACCTACGAGCAGTACTTC.

The chain joins TRBV7-3 to TRBJ2-1; TRBD1 matches 9 bases. The CDR3 covers 16 residues. V trimming: 2 bases; J trimming: 2 bases; junction bases outside the gene matches: 4. Germline CDR1 and CDR2: SGHTA and FQGTGA. This chain's CDR3 is CASSLGTGPPYNEQFF. The CDR3 DNA follows: TGTGCCAGCAGCTTAGGGACAGGGCCGCCCTACAATGAGCAGTTCTTC.

The rearrangement uses TRBV20-1 and TRBJ1-2; the D gene is possibly TRBD1 (5 bases). Germline-derived CDR1 and CDR2 are DFQATT and SNEGSKA (reference sequence). The CDR3 spans 13 residues. V was cut by 6 bases and J by 2 bases, with 13 bases left in between. This chain's CDR3 is CSAEKGRNYGYTF. CDR3 nucleotides: TGCAGTGCGGAGAAGGGACGGAACTATGGCTACACCTTC.

This clonotype was counted between two and nine times. The chain has TRBV5-6 and TRBJ1-2; TRBD1 matches at 8 bases. Germline trimming cut 4 bases from V and 0 bases from J; bases unmatched to any gene: 5. The CDR3 covers 15 residues. CDR1 SGHDT and CDR2 YYEEEE come from the germline V gene. The CDR3 protein is CASSHRDRPNYGYTF. For the CDR3, the DNA is TGTGCCAGCAGCCACCGGGACAGGCCTAACTATGGCTACACCTTC.

This clonotype was detected only a few times. This rearrangement joins TRBV20-1 to TRBJ2-4; 12 bases match TRBD2. CDR1 and CDR2 (germline): DFQATT, SNEGSKA (reference sequence). J lost 6 bases, V lost 6 bases, and 12 bases had no gene match. The CDR3 is 16 amino acids. The CDR3 coding sequence is TGCAGTGCCCCCCACCCCCGGACTAGCGGGACAAACATTCAGTACTTC. This codes for CSAPHPRTSGTNIQYF.

V gene TRBV28 combines with J gene TRBJ2-5; TRBD1 or TRBD2 may be the D gene (7 bases each). The germline CDR1 and CDR2 sequences are MDHEN and SYDVKM. Trimming took 3 bases from V and 2 from J, leaving 22 bases between them. The CDR3 is 18 residues long. Here the CDR3 reads CASSLIGGGTEVQETQYF. In DNA, the CDR3 is TGTGCCAGCAGTTTGATCGGGGGAGGGACAGAAGTACAAGAGACCCAGTACTTC.